The 18 T cell receptor beta chains presented below share a single source sample, sequenced in a study of shared clonotypes between healthy human individuals (dated by TCRdb to about 2020). Libraries came from the immunoSEQ multiplex PCR assay. In its TCRdb copy, this immuneACCESS table keeps in-frame sequences only and misses some clones. Where compared with another copy, unresolved V genes explain less than half of these, and the others have no known cause. For this sample the table gives a few million clones, of which roughly 93% were detected only once. Clones ranked in the top ten supply 0.35% to 0.45% of the sample. The sequencing input was naive CD4+ T cells from PBMCs. Per the publication, the cell subset or site label means: CD45RA+ positively selected. The receptors stem from a man aged 18 to 29 in good health. Some clones in this sample may be carry-over from other donors' samples.

This clone was found once. The chain carries TRBV28 and TRBJ2-3, with 8 positions matching TRBD1. V trimming: 4 bases; J trimming: 3 bases; junction bases outside the gene matches: 9. Germline assignment: CDR1 MDHEN and CDR2 SYDVKM. There are 16 residues in the CDR3. The CDR3 loop reads CASSSAGGLRTDTQYF. DNA for the CDR3: TGTGCCAGCAGTTCCGCAGGGGGCTTGAGGACAGATACGCAGTATTTT.

The chain combines TRBV21-1 with TRBJ1-1. TRBV21-1 is a pseudogene segment. This CDR3 spans 17 amino acids. The CDR3 DNA reads as TGTGCCAGCAGCAAAGGGGAAGGGAGGGAGGGGAACACTGAAGCTTTCTTT. Protein sequence: CASSKGEGREGNTEAFF.

CDR3 sequence (DNA): TGTGCCAGCAGCCACTCGGGAGGGCAGCAGTACTTC. It encodes CASSHSGGQQYF. This chain links TRBV14 with TRBJ2-7; 8 positions agree with TRBD2. The J segment lost 8 bases and the V segment lost 3 bases, leaving 3 bases of the junction unmatched. CDR1 SGHDN and CDR2 FVKESK come from the germline V gene. The CDR3 sequence is 12 residues long.

The table lists this clone with a count of one. This chain connects TRBV14 to TRBJ2-1, with D perhaps matching TRBD1 (5 bases). The CDR3 extends over 15 amino acids. V lost 3 bases and J lost 3, with 12 bases in between. Germline V lookup: CDR1 SGHDN, CDR2 FVKESK. DNA for the CDR3: TGTGCCAGCAGCCATCTTTGGCAGGGCTACAATGAGCAGTTCTTC. Translation gives CASSHLWQGYNEQFF.

J is TRBJ2-2 and V is TRBV7-2; maybe TRBD1 (5 bases). CDR1 and CDR2 from the germline V gene are SGHTA and FQGNSA. Between the trimmed V and J ends, which lost 6 bases and 7 bases, there was a span of 12 bases. The CDR3 totals 13 residues. The CDR3 bases are TGTGCCAGCAGAAGGGGCCAGGACGGGGAGCTGTTTTTT. Its protein product is CASRRGQDGELFF.

The J gene is TRBJ1-3, the V gene TRBV28; D is unclear. Germline lookup yields CDR1 MDHEN and CDR2 SYDVKM. Trimming removed 0 bases at V and 3 bases at J, with 9 bases between. The CDR3 has 15 residues. CDR3 protein: CASSLWGGGGNTIYF. The DNA for the CDR3 is TGTGCCAGCAGTTTATGGGGCGGAGGTGGAAACACCATATATTTT.

This chain joins TRBV19 and TRBJ1-1, with a weak D call TRBD1 (5 bases). Germline V gives CDR1 LNHDA, CDR2 SQIVND (reference sequence). This CDR3 spans 13 amino acids. Trimming took 3 bases from V and 6 from J, leaving 11 bases between them. The CDR3 sequence: CASSIQQGPEAFF. Here the CDR3 DNA reads TGTGCCAGTAGTATTCAGCAGGGTCCTGAAGCTTTCTTT.

A remark on this clone: Other DNA sequences in this sample translate to the same CDR3. This chain links TRBV20-1 with TRBJ2-7; TRBD1 or TRBD2 may be the D gene (5 bases each). Between the trimmed V and J ends, which lost 3 bases and 5 bases, there was a span of 8 bases. This CDR3 has 11 amino acids. Germline CDR1 reads DFQATT; CDR2 reads SNEGSKA (reference sequence). CDR3: CSASGTDEQYF. DNA of the CDR3: TGCAGTGCTAGCGGGACGGACGAGCAGTACTTC.

The chain couples TRBV10-1 to TRBJ1-1; 7 positions agree with TRBD1. The J segment lost 0 bases and the V segment lost 0 bases, leaving 7 bases of the junction unmatched. The CDR3 totals 17 residues. Germline V gene data show CDR1 as WNHNN and CDR2 as SYGVQD (reference sequence). CDR3 DNA: TGCGCCAGCAGTGAGTCCGGGGACAGCCACATGAACACTGAAGCTTTCTTT. It is translated as CASSESGDSHMNTEAFF.

V is TRBV6-1 and J is TRBJ1-5; 7 bases agree with TRBD1. The trim removed 0 bases at V and 1 base at J, leaving 12 bases unmatched. The CDR3 is made up of 19 amino acids. CDR1 is MNHNS, CDR2 SASEGT, per germline. CDR3 loop: CASSEALQGGWDSNQPQHF. CDR3 coding DNA: TGTGCCAGCAGTGAAGCGCTTCAGGGGGGTTGGGACAGCAATCAGCCCCAGCATTTT.

This clone was seen only a few times. This chain links TRBV29-1 with TRBJ1-3, with D tentatively TRBD1 (6 bases). With 7 bases removed from V and 0 bases from J, the gap between germline ends came to 22 bases. Germline-derived CDR1 and CDR2 are SQVTM and ANQGSEA. The CDR3 has 17 residues. CDR3 nucleotides: TGCAGCGCTTTATACCGCGCCGGACAGCACTCTGGAAACACCATATATTTT. This sequence encodes CSALYRAGQHSGNTIYF. Drawing the rest from reference TRBV29-1 and TRBJ1-3, the complete variable domain is SAVISQKPSRDICQRGTSLTIQCQVDSQVTMMFWYRQQPGQSLTLIATANQGSEATYESGFVIDKFPISRPNLTFSTLTVSNMSPEDSSIYLCSALYRAGQHSGNTIYFGEGSWLTVV.

This clone occurred once. The rearrangement links TRBV5-4 to TRBJ2-1, with TRBD2 matching 8 bases. V trimming: 4 bases; J trimming: 9 bases; junction bases outside the gene matches: 15. From germline, CDR1 is SGHNT and CDR2 YYREEE (reference sequence). This CDR3 is built from 16 residues. In nucleotides, the CDR3 is TGTGCCAGCAGCACAGTAGCGGGACTTAAACCGGGTGAGCAGTTCTTC. Translated, it gives CASSTVAGLKPGEQFF.

About this clone: At the DNA level, this CDR3 is encoded by other sequences in the same sample as well. In DNA form, the CDR3 reads TGTGCCAGCAGCCAGGACACTGATACGCAGTATTTT. This encodes CASSQDTDTQYF. The chain is built from TRBV14 and TRBJ2-3; tentatively, D is TRBD1 (5 bases). The V end was cut by 3 bases, the J end by 6 bases, with 7 bases between. Per the germline V gene, CDR1 is SGHDN and CDR2 is FVKESK. The CDR3 is made up of 12 amino acids. The full variable domain, completed using reference TRBV14 and TRBJ2-3, is EAGVTQFPSHSVIEKGQTVTLRCDPISGHDNLYWYRRVMGKEIKFLLHFVKESKQDESGMPNNRFLAERTGGTYSTLKVQPAELEDSGVYFCASSQDTDTQYFGPGTRLTVL.

The chain is built from TRBV7-9 and TRBJ1-1, with a weak D call TRBD1 (5 bases). The CDR3 consists of 13 residues. Per the germline V gene, CDR1 is SEHNR and CDR2 is FQNEAQ (reference sequence). V gave up 4 bases and J gave up 11 bases, with 17 bases separating them. The chain's CDR3 is CASSSSGAGRAFF. CDR3 sequence (DNA): TGTGCCAGCAGCTCCAGCGGGGCAGGTAGGGCTTTCTTT.

As to this clone: This sample includes further DNA sequences coding for the same CDR3. This chain uses TRBV15 with TRBJ2-2; D is ambiguous. This CDR3 has 14 residues. Germline CDR1 and CDR2: LNHNV and YYDKDF (reference sequence). V was trimmed by 0 bases and J by 6 bases, leaving 8 bases between them. The CDR3 reads CATSRDLGSGELFF. CDR3 nucleotides: TGTGCCACCAGCAGAGATCTAGGGTCCGGGGAGCTGTTTTTT.

The rearrangement links TRBV29-1 to TRBJ1-4; no reliable D call. Germline-derived CDR1 and CDR2 are SQVTM and ANQGSEA. The CDR3 covers 14 residues. V was shortened by 5 bases and J by 5 bases, with 15 bases between the two germline ends. The CDR3 DNA reads TGCAGCGTTAATCAGGACCCTCTCAATGAAAAACTGTTTTTT. It translates to CSVNQDPLNEKLFF.

The chain carries TRBV5-1 and TRBJ2-1; D gene uncertain. The V end lost 1 base, the J end lost 5 bases, and 19 bases lay between the germline ends. Germline-derived CDR1 and CDR2 are SGHRS and YFSETQ. The CDR3 spans 17 residues. Here the CDR3 reads CASSLSAIRILHNEQFF. CDR3 sequence (DNA): TGCGCCAGCAGCTTGTCAGCAATACGGATCCTACACAATGAGCAGTTCTTC.

The chain has TRBV28 and TRBJ1-2; unclear D gene. V shed 2 bases and J shed 4 bases, with 14 bases lying between them. From germline, CDR1 is MDHEN and CDR2 SYDVKM. The CDR3 has 15 amino acids. CDR3 residues: CASSLLIGRVYGYTF. CDR3 DNA: TGTGCCAGCAGTTTACTGATCGGTAGGGTCTATGGCTACACCTTC.